This T cell receptor beta chain came from a study of cytomegalovirus exposure and HLA in healthy donors. As concerns this clone: Its antigen is unknown.

General study findings and limits: Being productive about 87% or about 30% of the time was typical of most TCR beta V segments in an earlier analysis. A later analysis reportedly found that, within productive TCRs, an Asian-associated ancestry cluster had fewer N-insertions than the mean observed across the roughly 610 donors. TCR beta V- and J-gene trimming, according to a later analysis, was linked to a missense DCLRE1C variant.

Trimming left V 7 bases short and J 9 bases short, with 26 bases between. The germline V gene has CDR1 SQVTM and CDR2 ANQGSEA. The CDR3 length is 15 residues. Primers included in the PCR were 60 Vbeta and 13 Jbeta primers. Per the original data handling: Approximately 86 million unique TCR beta chains, 9.5 million to 14 million shared, were counted in a later analysis. Clones were sequenced by immunoSEQ multiplex PCR, and TCRdb holds only the in-frame ones, with some missing. V, J and clone size were drawn from that table, and D and trimming were deduced from the DNA. The sample lists around 160,000 clones, over 60% occurring once.

The chain recombines TRBV29-1 with TRBJ2-3; D is possibly TRBD2 (6 bases). Specimen: PBMCs. The sequence was obtained from a man in his forties in good health and CMV-seropositive. This chain's CDR3 is CSAQEVDYLHLTQYF. In DNA, the CDR3 is TGCAGCGCCCAGGAGGTGGACTACCTTCACTTAACGCAGTATTTT.